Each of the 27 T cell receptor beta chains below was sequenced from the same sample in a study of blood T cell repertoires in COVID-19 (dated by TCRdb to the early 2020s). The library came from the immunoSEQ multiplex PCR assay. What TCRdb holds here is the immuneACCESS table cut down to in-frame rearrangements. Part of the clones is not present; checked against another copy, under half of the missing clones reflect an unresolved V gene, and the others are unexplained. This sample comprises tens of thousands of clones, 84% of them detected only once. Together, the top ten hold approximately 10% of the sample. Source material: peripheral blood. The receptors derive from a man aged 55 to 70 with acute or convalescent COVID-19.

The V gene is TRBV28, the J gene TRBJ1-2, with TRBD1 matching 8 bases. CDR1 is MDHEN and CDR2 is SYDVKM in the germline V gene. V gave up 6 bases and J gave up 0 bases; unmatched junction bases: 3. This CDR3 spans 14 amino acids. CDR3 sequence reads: CASSHRGTNYGYTF. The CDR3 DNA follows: TGTGCCAGCAGCCACAGGGGGACTAACTATGGCTACACCTTC.

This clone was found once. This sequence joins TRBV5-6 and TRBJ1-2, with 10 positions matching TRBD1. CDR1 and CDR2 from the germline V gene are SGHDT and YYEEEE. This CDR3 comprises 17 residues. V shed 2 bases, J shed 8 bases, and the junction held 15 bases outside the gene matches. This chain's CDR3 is CASSLSWVPGTGAGYTF. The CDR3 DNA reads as TGTGCCAGCAGCTTATCATGGGTCCCCGGGACAGGGGCCGGCTACACCTTC.

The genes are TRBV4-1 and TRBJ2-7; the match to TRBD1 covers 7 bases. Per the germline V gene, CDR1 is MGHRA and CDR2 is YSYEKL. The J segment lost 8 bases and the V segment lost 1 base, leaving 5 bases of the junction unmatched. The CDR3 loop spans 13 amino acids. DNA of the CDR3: TGCGCCAGCAGCCAAGCCGACAGGGCCAAGCAGTACTTC. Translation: CASSQADRAKQYF.

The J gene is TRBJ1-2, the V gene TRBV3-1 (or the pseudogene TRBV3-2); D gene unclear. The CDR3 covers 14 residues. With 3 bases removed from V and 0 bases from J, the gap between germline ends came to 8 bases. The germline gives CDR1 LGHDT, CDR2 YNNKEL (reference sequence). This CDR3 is CASSHQASNYGYTF. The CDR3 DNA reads TGTGCCAGCAGCCACCAAGCGTCTAACTATGGCTACACCTTC.

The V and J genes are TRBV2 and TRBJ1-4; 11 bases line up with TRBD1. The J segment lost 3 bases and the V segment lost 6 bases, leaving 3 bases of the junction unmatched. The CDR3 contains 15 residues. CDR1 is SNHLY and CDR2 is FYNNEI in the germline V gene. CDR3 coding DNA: TGTGCCAGCAGCCGGGGACAGGGGGCTAATGAAAAACTGTTTTTT. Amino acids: CASSRGQGANEKLFF.

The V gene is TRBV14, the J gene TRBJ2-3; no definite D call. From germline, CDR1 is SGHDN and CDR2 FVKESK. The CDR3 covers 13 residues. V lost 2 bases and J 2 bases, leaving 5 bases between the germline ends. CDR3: CASSQYITDTQYF. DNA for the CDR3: TGTGCCAGCAGCCAATATATCACAGATACGCAGTATTTT.

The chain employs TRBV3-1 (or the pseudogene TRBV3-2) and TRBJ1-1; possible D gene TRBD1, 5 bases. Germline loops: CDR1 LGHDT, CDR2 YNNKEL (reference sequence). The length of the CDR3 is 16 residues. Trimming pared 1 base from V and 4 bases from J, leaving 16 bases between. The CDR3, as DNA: TGTGCCAGCAGCCAAGTTTGGGAGGGGAGGGGCACTGAAGCTTTCTTT. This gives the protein CASSQVWEGRGTEAFF.

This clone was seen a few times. The chain's CDR3 is CAISERADTEAFF. The CDR3 bases are TGTGCCATCAGTGAGAGAGCGGACACTGAAGCTTTCTTT. The J gene is TRBJ1-1, the V gene TRBV10-3; D is undetermined. Trimming removed 2 bases at V and 3 bases at J, with 7 bases between. There are 13 residues in the CDR3. Germline assignment: CDR1 ENHRY and CDR2 SYGVKD.

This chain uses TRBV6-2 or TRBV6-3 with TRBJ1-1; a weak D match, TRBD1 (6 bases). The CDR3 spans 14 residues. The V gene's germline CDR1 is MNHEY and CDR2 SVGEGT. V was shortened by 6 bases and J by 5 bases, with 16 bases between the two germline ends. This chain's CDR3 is CASSRNRGGTEAFF. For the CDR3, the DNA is TGTGCCAGCAGCCGCAATAGGGGGGGGACTGAAGCTTTCTTT.

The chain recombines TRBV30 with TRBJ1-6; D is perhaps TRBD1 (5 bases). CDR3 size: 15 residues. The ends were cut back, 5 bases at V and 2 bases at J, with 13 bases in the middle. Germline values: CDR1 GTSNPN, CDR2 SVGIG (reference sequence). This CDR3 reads CAWAGGVAYNSPLHF. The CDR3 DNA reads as TGTGCCTGGGCCGGGGGGGTCGCCTATAATTCACCCCTCCACTTT.

CDR3 sequence (DNA): TGTGCCAGCAGCTTAACGGGGGCAGAGCAGTTCTTC. This sequence encodes CASSLTGAEQFF. This sequence joins TRBV7-3 and TRBJ2-1; weak D call: TRBD1 (6 bases). Per germline, CDR1 SGHTA and CDR2 FQGTGA. The CDR3 loop spans 12 amino acids. The V end was cut by 0 bases, the J end by 10 bases, with 7 bases between. Full variable domain (rest looked up from reference TRBV7-3 and TRBJ2-1): GAGVSQTPSNKVTEKGKYVELRCDPISGHTALYWYRQSLGQGPEFLIYFQGTGAADDSGLPNDRFFAVRPEGSVSTLKIQRTERGDSAVYLCASSLTGAEQFFGPGTRLTVL.

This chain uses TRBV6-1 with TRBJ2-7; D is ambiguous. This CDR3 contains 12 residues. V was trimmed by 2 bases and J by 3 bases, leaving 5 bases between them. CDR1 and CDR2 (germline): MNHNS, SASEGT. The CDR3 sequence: CASSELLYEQYF. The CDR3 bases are TGTGCCAGCAGTGAACTTCTCTACGAGCAGTACTTC.

The CDR3 coding sequence is TGTGCCAGCAGCCGAGGGAGTCTGAACACTGAAGCTTTCTTT. This encodes CASSRGSLNTEAFF. This chain connects TRBV3-1 (or the pseudogene TRBV3-2) to TRBJ1-1; D gene ambiguous. Germline loops: CDR1 LGHDT, CDR2 YNNKEL (reference sequence). This CDR3 comprises 14 residues. V shed 4 bases and J shed 0 bases, with 9 bases lying between them.

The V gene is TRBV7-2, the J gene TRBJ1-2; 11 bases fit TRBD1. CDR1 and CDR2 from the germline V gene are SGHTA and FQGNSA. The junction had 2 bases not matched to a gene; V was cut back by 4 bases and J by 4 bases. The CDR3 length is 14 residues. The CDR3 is CASSSGTGGYGYTF. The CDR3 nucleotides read TGTGCCAGCAGCTCCGGGACAGGGGGCTATGGCTACACCTTC.

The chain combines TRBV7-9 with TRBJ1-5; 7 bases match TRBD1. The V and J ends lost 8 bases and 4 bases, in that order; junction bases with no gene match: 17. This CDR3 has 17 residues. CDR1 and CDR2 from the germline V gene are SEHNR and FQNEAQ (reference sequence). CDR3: CASSETGMGPRNQPQHF. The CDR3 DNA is TGTGCCAGCTCCGAGACAGGGATGGGGCCGAGGAATCAGCCCCAGCATTTT.

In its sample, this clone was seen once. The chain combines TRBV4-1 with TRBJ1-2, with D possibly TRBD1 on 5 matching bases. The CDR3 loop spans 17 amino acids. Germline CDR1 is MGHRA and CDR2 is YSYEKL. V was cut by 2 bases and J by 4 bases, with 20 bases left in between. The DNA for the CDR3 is TGCGCCAGCAGCCAACTGGGGGGACCACTAGGTGGCTATGGCTACACCTTC. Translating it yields CASSQLGGPLGGYGYTF.

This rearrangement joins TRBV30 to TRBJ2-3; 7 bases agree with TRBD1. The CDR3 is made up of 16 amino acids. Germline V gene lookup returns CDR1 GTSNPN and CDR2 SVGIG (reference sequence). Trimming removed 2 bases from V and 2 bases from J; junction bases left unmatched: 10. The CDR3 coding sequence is TGTGCCTGGAGTAAAATACAGGGGCTAATCACAGATACGCAGTATTTT. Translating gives CAWSKIQGLITDTQYF.

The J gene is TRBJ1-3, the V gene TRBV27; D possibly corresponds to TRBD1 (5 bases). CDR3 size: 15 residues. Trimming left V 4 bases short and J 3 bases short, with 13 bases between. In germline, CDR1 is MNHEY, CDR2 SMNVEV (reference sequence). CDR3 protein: CASSSGMTGGNTIYF. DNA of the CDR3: TGTGCCAGCAGTTCAGGGATGACGGGTGGAAACACCATATATTTT.

The CDR3: CATSATTGDNQPQHF. The CDR3 nucleotides are TGTGCCACCAGTGCTACGACAGGGGACAATCAGCCCCAGCATTTT. V usage is TRBV24-1 and J usage is TRBJ1-5; 8 bases are a match to TRBD1. V lost 5 bases and J lost 3; bases outside the gene matches: 5. The CDR3 has 15 residues. The germline V gene has CDR1 KGHDR and CDR2 SFDVKD.

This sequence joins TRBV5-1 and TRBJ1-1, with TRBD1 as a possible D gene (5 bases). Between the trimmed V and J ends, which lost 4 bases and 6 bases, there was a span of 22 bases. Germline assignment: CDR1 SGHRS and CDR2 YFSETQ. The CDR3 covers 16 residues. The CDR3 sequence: CASSPLPGVDRAEAFF. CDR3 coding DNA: TGCGCCAGCAGCCCACTCCCGGGGGTGGATCGCGCTGAAGCTTTCTTT.

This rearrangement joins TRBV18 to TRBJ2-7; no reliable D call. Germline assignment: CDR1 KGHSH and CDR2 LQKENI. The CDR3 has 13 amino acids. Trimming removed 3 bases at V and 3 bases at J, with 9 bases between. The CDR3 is CASSPESLYEQYF. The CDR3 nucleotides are TGTGCCAGCTCACCCGAGTCCCTCTACGAGCAGTACTTC.

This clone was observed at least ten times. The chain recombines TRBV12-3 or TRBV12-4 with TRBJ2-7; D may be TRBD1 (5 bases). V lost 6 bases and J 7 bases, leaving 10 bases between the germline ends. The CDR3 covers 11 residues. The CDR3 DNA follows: TGTGCCAGCAGCTCAGGGTTAGAGCAGTACTTC. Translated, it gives CASSSGLEQYF.

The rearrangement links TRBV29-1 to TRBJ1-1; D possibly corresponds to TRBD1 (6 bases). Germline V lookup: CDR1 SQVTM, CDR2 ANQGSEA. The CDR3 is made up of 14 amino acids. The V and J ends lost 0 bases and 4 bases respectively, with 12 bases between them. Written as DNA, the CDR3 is TGCAGCGTTGAAGATAATACAGGGTTCACTGAAGCTTTCTTT. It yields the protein CSVEDNTGFTEAFF.

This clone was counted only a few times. For the CDR3, the DNA is TGTGCCAGCAGTGAAGCGCGGGATCTTGAAGCTTTCTTT. The encoded protein is CASSEARDLEAFF. The chain has TRBV6-1 and TRBJ1-1; D gene ambiguous. V was clipped by 0 bases and J by 7 bases, with 9 bases between them. The CDR3 totals 13 residues. Per germline, CDR1 MNHNS and CDR2 SASEGT.

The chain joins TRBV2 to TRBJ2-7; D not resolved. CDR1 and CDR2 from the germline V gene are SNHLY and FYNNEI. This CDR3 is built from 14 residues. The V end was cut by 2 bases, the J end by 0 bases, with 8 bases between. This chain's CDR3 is CASSEFPYSYEQYF. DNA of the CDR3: TGTGCCAGCAGTGAATTCCCCTACTCCTACGAGCAGTACTTC.

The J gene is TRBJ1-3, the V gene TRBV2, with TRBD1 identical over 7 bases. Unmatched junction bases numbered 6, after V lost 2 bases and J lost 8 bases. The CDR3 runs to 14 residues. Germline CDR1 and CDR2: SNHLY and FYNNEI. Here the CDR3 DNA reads TGTGCCAGCAGTGAATCCGGCAGGGGGGACACCATATATTTT. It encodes CASSESGRGDTIYF. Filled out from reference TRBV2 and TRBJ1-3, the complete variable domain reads EPEVTQTPSHQVTQMGQEVILRCVPISNHLYFYWYRQILGQKVEFLVSFYNNEISEKSEIFDDQFSVERPDGSNFTLKIRSTKLEDSAMYFCASSESGRGDTIYFGEGSWLTVV.

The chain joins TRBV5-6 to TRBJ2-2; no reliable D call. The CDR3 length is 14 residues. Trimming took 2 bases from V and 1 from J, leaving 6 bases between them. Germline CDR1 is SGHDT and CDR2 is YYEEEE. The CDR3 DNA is TGTGCCAGCAGCTTATCGGGGAACACCGGGGAGCTGTTTTTT. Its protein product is CASSLSGNTGELFF.